This TCR beta chain comes out of a study of shared clonotypes between healthy human individuals. The naive CD8 subset, CD45RO-negative cells positively selected for CCR7, excluded terminally differentiated effector memory CD45RA+ cells. This CDR3 spans 14 amino acids. V gave up 6 bases and J gave up 6 bases, with 18 bases separating them. Germline V gene data show CDR1 as MNHEY and CDR2 as SMNVEV (reference sequence). The table came from immunoSEQ multiplex PCR; TCRdb's copy has only in-frame clones and leaves some out. The sample includes some 2.1 million clones, just over 90% seen only once; the top ten take about 1.7%.

The sequence derives from a man aged 18-30 years in good health. Some clones in this sample may be carry-over from other donors' samples. Sample: naive CD8+ T cells from PBMCs. This sequence joins TRBV27 and TRBJ2-7; possibly TRBD2 for D (7 bases). CDR3 nucleotide sequence: TGTGCCAGCAGGGTCGACGGGGGGCCTAGCGAGCAGTACTTC. Protein: CASRVDGGPSEQYF.